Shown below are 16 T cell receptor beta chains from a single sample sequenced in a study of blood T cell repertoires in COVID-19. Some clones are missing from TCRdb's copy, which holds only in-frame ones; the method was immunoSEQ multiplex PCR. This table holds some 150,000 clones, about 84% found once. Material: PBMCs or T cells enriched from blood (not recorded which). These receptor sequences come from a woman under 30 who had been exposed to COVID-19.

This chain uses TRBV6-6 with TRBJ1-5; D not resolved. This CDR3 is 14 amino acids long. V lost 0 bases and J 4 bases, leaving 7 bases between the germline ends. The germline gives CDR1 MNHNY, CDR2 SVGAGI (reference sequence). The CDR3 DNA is TGTGCCAGCAGTTACTCCGACACGAATCAGCCCCAGCATTTT. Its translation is CASSYSDTNQPQHF.

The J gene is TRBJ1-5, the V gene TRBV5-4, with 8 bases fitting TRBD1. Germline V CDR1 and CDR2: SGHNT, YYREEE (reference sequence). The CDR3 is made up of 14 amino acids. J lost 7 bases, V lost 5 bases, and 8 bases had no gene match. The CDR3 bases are TGTGCCAGCAGTGTCGCAGGGGGCGGCCAGCCCCAGCATTTT. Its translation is CASSVAGGGQPQHF.

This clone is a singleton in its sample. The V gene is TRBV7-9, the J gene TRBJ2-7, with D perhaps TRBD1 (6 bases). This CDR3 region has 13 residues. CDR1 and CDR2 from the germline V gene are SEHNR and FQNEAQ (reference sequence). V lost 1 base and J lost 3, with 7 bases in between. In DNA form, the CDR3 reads TGTGCCAGCAGCTTAGAGGGACACTACGAGCAGTACTTC. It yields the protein CASSLEGHYEQYF.

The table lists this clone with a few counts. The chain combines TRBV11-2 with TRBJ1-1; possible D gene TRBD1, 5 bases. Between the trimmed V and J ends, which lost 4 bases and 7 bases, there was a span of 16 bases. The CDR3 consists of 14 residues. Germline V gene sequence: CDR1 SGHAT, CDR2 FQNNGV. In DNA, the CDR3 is TGTGCCAGCAGCTCCCCCCCTGGGACTAGTGAAGCTTTCTTT. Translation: CASSSPPGTSEAFF.

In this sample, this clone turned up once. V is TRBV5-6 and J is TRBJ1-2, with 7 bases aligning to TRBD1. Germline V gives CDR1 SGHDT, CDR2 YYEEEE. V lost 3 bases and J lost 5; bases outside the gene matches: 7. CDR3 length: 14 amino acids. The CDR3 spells CASSSGTAHYGYTF. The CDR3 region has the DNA TGTGCCAGCAGCTCGGGGACAGCGCATTATGGCTACACCTTC.

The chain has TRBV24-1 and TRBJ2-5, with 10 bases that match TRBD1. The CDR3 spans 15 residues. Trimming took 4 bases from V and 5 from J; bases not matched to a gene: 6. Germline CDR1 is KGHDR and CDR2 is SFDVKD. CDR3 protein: CATSDRTGGMETQYF. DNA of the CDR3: TGTGCCACCAGTGACAGGACAGGGGGGATGGAGACCCAGTACTTC.

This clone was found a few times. The DNA of the CDR3 is TGTGCCAGCAGCTTAAGGGAGAGGCACACCTTC. It encodes CASSLRERHTF. This chain joins TRBV7-3 and TRBJ1-2; the D is unclear. V was shortened by 1 base and J by 12 bases, with 9 bases between the two germline ends. Germline CDR1 is SGHTA and CDR2 is FQGTGA. The CDR3 is made up of 11 amino acids.

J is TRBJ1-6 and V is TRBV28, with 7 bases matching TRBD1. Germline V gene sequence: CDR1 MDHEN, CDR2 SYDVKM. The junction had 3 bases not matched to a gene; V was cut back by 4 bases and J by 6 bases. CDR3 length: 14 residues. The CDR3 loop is CASSSGQINSPLHF. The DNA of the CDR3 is TGTGCCAGCAGTTCGGGACAGATTAATTCACCCCTCCACTTT.

CDR3 sequence: CATSKGDRQTGELFF. DNA for the CDR3: TGTGCCACCAGCAAAGGGGACAGACAGACCGGGGAGCTGTTTTTT. The genes are TRBV15 and TRBJ2-2; 7 bases agree with TRBD1. The trim removed 4 bases at V and 5 bases at J, leaving 7 bases unmatched. Per germline, CDR1 LNHNV and CDR2 YYDKDF (reference sequence). The CDR3 is made up of 15 amino acids.

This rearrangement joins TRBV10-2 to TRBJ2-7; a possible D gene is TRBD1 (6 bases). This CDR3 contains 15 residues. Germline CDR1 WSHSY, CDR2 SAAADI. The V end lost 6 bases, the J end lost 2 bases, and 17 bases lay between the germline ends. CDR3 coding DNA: TGCGCCAGCAGGAGGGACACCAGTGCAACCTACGAGCAGTACTTC. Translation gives CASRRDTSATYEQYF.

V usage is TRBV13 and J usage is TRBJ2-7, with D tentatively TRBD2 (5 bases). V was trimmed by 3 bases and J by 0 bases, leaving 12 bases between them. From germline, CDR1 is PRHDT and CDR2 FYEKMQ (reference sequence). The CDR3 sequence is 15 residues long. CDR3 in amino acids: CASSFSGKDSYEQYF. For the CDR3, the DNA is TGTGCCAGCAGCTTCAGCGGAAAAGACTCCTACGAGCAGTACTTC. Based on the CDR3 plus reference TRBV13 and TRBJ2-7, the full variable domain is AAGVIQSPRHLIKEKRETATLKCYPIPRHDTVYWYQQGPGQDPQFLISFYEKMQSDKGSIPDRFSAQQFSDYHSELNMSSLELGDSALYFCASSFSGKDSYEQYFGPGTRLTVT.

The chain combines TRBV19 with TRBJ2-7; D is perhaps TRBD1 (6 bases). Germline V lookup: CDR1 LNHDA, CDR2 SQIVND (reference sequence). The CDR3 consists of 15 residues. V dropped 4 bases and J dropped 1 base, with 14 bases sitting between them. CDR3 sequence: CASSTVQGPSYEQYF. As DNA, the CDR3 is TGTGCCAGTAGTACCGTACAGGGTCCGTCCTACGAGCAGTACTTC.

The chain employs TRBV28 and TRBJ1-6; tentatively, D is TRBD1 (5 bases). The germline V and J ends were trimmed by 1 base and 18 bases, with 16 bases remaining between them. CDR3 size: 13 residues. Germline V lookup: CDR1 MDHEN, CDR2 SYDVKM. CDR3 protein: CASSLLNRQGPHF. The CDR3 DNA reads TGTGCCAGCAGTTTATTGAATAGGCAGGGCCCCCACTTT.

CDR3 in amino acids: CATSSPSAGYNEQFF. CDR3 sequence (DNA): TGTGCCACCAGCAGTCCTAGCGCCGGATACAATGAGCAGTTCTTC. The chain recombines TRBV15 with TRBJ2-1; a weak D match, TRBD2 (6 bases). V lost 3 bases and J lost 4, with 13 bases in between. CDR1 is LNHNV and CDR2 is YYDKDF in the germline V gene (reference sequence). CDR3 size: 15 residues.

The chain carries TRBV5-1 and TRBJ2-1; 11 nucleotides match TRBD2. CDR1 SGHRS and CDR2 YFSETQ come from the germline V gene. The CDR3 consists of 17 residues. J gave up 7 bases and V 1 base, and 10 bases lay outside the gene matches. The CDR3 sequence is CASSLTSGSKMANEQFF. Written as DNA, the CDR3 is TGCGCCAGCAGCTTGACTAGCGGGAGCAAGATGGCGAATGAGCAGTTCTTC. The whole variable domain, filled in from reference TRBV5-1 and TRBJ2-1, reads KAGVTQTPRYLIKTRGQQVTLSCSPISGHRSVSWYQQTPGQGLQFLFEYFSETQRNKGNFPGRFSGRQFSNSRSEMNVSTLELGDSALYLCASSLTSGSKMANEQFFGPGTRLTVL.

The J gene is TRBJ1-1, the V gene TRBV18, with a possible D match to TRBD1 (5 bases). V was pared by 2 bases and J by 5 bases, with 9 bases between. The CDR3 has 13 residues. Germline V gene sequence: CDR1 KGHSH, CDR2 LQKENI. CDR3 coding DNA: TGTGCCAGCTCACCAGGGGAGGGGACTGAAGCTTTCTTT. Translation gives CASSPGEGTEAFF. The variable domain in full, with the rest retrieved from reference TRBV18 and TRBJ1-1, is NAGVMQNPRHLVRRRGQEARLRCSPMKGHSHVYWYRQLPEEGLKFMVYLQKENIIDESGMPKERFSAEFPKEGPSILRIQQVVRGDSAAYFCASSPGEGTEAFFGQGTRLTVV.